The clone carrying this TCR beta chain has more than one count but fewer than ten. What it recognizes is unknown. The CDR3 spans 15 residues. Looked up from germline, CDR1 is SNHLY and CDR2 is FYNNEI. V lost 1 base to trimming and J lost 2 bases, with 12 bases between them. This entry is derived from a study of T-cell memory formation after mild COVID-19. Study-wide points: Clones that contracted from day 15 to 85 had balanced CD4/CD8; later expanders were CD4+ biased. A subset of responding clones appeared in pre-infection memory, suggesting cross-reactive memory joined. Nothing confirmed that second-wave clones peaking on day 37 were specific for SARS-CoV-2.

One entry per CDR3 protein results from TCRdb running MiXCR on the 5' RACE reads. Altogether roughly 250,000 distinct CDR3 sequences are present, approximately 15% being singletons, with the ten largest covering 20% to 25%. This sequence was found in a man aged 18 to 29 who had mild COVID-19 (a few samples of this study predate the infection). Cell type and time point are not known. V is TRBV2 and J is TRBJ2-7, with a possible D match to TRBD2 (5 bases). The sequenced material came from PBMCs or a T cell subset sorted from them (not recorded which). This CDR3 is CASSEEGSVPYEQYF. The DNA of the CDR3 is TGTGCCAGCAGTGAAGAAGGGAGTGTTCCCTACGAGCAGTACTTC.